The next 5 T cell receptor beta chains were all read from a single sample in a study of shared clonotypes between healthy human individuals. Measured with immunoSEQ multiplex PCR; TCRdb has only the in-frame clones, and not every one. The top ten hold about 1.5% of the sample, which has roughly 1 million clones, about 75% seen once. Sequenced sample: memory CD4+ T cells sorted from blood. Subset given: CD45RA-negative fraction. The receptors derive from a young man in good health.

This clone was counted once. This sequence joins TRBV18 and TRBJ2-7; D remains ambiguous. V was trimmed by 1 base and J by 2 bases, leaving 12 bases between them. The CDR3 consists of 15 residues. Germline CDR1 reads KGHSH; CDR2 reads LQKENI. The CDR3 sequence is CASSPRVDSAYEQYF. CDR3 nucleotides: TGTGCCAGCTCACCACGGGTCGATTCGGCCTACGAGCAGTACTTC.

This clone occurred many times. The gene calls are TRBV5-6 and TRBJ2-7, with 7 positions matching TRBD1. Trimming removed 4 bases from V and 6 bases from J; junction bases left unmatched: 7. This CDR3 region has 13 residues. Germline values: CDR1 SGHDT, CDR2 YYEEEE. CDR3 sequence (DNA): TGTGCCAGCAGCCTTCAACAGGGGCGCGAGCAGTACTTC. Encoded protein: CASSLQQGREQYF.

V is TRBV28 and J is TRBJ2-5, with D perhaps matching TRBD2 (5 bases). Germline CDR1 MDHEN, CDR2 SYDVKM. There are 14 residues in the CDR3. V was cut by 2 bases and J by 5 bases, with 12 bases left in between. DNA for the CDR3: TGTGCCAGCAGTTTAGGGGAGACGGGTGAGACCCAGTACTTC. Its protein product is CASSLGETGETQYF.

This clone was seen at least ten times. This same CDR3 is encoded by further DNA sequences in the sample. The chain links TRBV5-6 to TRBJ2-3; TRBD2 aligns across 12 bases. Unmatched junction bases numbered 3, after V lost 4 bases and J lost 0 bases. The CDR3 is made up of 16 amino acids. Per germline, CDR1 SGHDT and CDR2 YYEEEE. The CDR3 DNA reads TGTGCCAGCAGCCGGACTAGCGGGGTGAGCACAGATACGCAGTATTTT. Translated: CASSRTSGVSTDTQYF.

The chain couples TRBV7-2 to TRBJ2-5; 8 bases line up with TRBD1. J lost 2 bases, V lost 1 base, and 6 bases had no gene match. The CDR3 contains 16 residues. Germline V gene sequence: CDR1 SGHTA, CDR2 FQGNSA. The CDR3 nucleotides read TGTGCCAGCAGCTTAGGCACTACAGGGGGTCAAGAGACCCAGTACTTC. It codes for CASSLGTTGGQETQYF.